This T cell receptor (beta chain) was observed in a study of blood T cell repertoires in COVID-19. Background on the study: Sample material is recorded as cDNA or gDNA derived from T cells, B-cell-depleted T cells, or PBMCs.

The CDR3 loop spans 15 amino acids. Trimming removed 7 bases from V and 4 bases from J; junction bases left unmatched: 10. The germline gives CDR1 MNHEY, CDR2 SMNVEV (reference sequence). Sequencing was performed with immunoSEQ multiplex PCR; in TCRdb, only in-frame clones are kept and a portion is missing. This sample has roughly 150,000 clones, with more than 60% found just once. The TCR comes from a man aged 65 to 85 with acute or convalescent COVID-19. V is TRBV27 and J is TRBJ2-1; 7 bases agree with TRBD2. Sequencing input: peripheral blood. CDR3 nucleotide sequence: TGTGCCAGCACCCCGGATCAAGCGGGGTACAATGAGCAGTTCTTC. Translation gives CASTPDQAGYNEQFF.